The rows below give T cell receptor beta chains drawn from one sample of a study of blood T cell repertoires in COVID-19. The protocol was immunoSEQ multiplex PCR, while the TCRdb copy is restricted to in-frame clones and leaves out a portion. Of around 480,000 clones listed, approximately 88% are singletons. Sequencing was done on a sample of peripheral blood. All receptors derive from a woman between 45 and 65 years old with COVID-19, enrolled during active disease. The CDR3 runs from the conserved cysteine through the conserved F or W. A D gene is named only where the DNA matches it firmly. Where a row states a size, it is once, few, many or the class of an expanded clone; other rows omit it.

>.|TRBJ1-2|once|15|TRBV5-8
CASSLSTGPNYGYTF
TGTGCCAGCAGCTTGTCGACAGGCCCGAACTATGGCTACACCTTC
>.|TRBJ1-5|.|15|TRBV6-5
CASSYSMASNQPQHF
TGTGCCAGCAGTTACTCGATGGCAAGTAATCAGCCCCAGCATTTT
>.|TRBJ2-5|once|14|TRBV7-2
CASSLGLPRGTQYF
TGTGCCAGCAGCTTGGGACTCCCGAGGGGGACCCAGTACTTC
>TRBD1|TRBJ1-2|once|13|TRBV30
CAGDLGTVYGYTF
TGTGCCGGCGATCTGGGGACAGTCTATGGCTACACCTTC
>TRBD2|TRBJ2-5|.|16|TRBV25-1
CASSSEPGLGGETQYF
TGTGCCAGCAGTTCCGAGCCGGGACTAGGAGGGGAGACCCAGTACTTC
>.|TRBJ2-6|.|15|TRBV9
CASSVGSAGANVLTF
TGTGCCAGCAGCGTAGGAAGCGCTGGGGCCAACGTCCTGACTTTC
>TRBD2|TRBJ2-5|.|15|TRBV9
CASSATSGGEETQYF
TGTGCCAGCAGTGCGACTAGCGGGGGTGAGGAGACCCAGTACTTC
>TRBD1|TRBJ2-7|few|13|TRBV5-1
CASSLGQGFEQYF
TGCGCCAGCAGCTTGGGACAGGGATTCGAGCAGTACTTC
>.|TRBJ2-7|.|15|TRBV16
CASSGHKDRSYEQYF
TGTGCCAGCAGCGGCCATAAGGACAGATCCTACGAGCAGTACTTC
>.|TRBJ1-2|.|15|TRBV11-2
CASSHGREDNYGYTF
TGTGCCAGCAGCCATGGACGGGAGGACAACTATGGCTACACCTTC
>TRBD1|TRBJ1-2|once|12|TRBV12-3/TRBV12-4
CAEGQGIGGYTF
TGTGCCGAGGGACAGGGGATCGGTGGCTACACCTTC
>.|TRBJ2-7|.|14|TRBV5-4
CASSRWGVSYEQYF
TGTGCCAGCAGTCGGTGGGGGGTTTCCTACGAGCAGTACTTC
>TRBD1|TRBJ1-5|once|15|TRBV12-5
CASGTGEVSNQPQHF
TGTGCTAGTGGAACAGGGGAAGTTAGCAATCAGCCCCAGCATTTT
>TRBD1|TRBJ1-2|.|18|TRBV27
CASSLSGVTGGSENGYTF
TGTGCCAGCAGTTTATCCGGAGTAACAGGGGGAAGTGAGAATGGCTACACCTTC
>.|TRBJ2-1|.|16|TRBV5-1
CASSLGAGDGLNEQFF
TGCGCCAGCAGCTTGGGGGCAGGGGATGGGCTCAATGAGCAGTTCTTC
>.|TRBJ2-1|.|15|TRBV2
CASSEQLGGPILQFF
TGTGCCAGCAGTGAACAGCTCGGGGGACCCATTCTGCAGTTCTTC
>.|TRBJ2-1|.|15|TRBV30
CAWTREDSLYNEQFF
TGTGCCTGGACCAGAGAGGACAGCTTATACAATGAGCAGTTCTTC
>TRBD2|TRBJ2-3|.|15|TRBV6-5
CASTSWEGETDTQYF
TGTGCCAGCACCTCTTGGGAGGGAGAGACAGATACGCAGTATTTT
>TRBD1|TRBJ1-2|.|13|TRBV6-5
CASFYRQGGGYTF
TGTGCCAGCTTCTATCGACAGGGCGGTGGCTACACCTTC
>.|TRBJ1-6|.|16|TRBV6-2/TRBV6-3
CASSQGRAVYNSPLHF
TGTGCCAGCAGTCAGGGCAGGGCCGTCTATAATTCACCCCTCCACTTT
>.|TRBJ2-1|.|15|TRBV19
CASSIWAGRYNEQFF
TGTGCCAGTAGTATTTGGGCAGGGAGGTACAATGAGCAGTTCTTC
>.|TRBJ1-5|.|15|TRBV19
CASSILGARNQPQHF
TGTGCCAGTAGTATTTTAGGGGCGAGAAATCAGCCCCAGCATTTT
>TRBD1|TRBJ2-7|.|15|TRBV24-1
CATSPLRGTGGEQYF
TGTGCCACCAGTCCATTACGGGGGACAGGGGGCGAGCAGTACTTC
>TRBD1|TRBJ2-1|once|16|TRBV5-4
CASSQITGAYYNEQFF
TGTGCCAGCAGCCAGATAACAGGGGCCTACTACAATGAGCAGTTCTTC
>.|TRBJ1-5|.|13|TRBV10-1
CASDYSRSAAQHF
TGCGCCAGCGATTACAGTAGATCAGCGGCCCAGCATTTT
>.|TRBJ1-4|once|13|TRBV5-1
CASSTPGDEKLFF
TGCGCCAGCAGCACCCCCGGGGATGAAAAACTGTTTTTT
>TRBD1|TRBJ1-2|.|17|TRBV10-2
CASSESWGQSPNYGYTF
TGCGCCAGCAGTGAGTCATGGGGACAGTCCCCTAACTATGGCTACACCTTC
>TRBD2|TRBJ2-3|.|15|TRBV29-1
CSVASTGGSTDTQYF
TGCAGCGTTGCCTCTACGGGGGGAAGCACAGATACGCAGTATTTT
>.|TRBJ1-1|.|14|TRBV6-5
CASTPSPGNTEAFF
TGTGCCAGCACTCCGAGCCCGGGAAACACTGAAGCTTTCTTT
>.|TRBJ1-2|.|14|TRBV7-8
CASSHDRPQGGYTF
TGTGCCAGCAGCCACGACAGGCCCCAGGGGGGCTACACCTTC
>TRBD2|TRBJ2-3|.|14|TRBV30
CAWSRERGSVTQYF
TGTGCCTGGAGTAGAGAGCGGGGGTCCGTTACGCAGTATTTT
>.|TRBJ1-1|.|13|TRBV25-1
CASIARGNTEAFF
TGTGCCAGCATCGCTCGAGGGAACACTGAAGCTTTCTTT
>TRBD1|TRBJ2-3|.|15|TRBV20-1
CSAIEVGQGSDTQYF
TGCAGTGCTATTGAGGTTGGACAGGGCTCAGATACGCAGTATTTT
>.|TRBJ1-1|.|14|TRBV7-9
CASSLGGADTEAFF
TGTGCCAGCAGCTTAGGGGGCGCGGACACTGAAGCTTTCTTT
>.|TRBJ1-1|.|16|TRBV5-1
CASSLVLAGLSTEAFF
TGCGCCAGCAGCTTGGTCCTTGCGGGGCTGAGCACTGAAGCTTTCTTT
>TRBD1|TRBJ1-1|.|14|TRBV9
CASGTGDGWGEAFF
TGTGCCAGCGGGACAGGGGACGGTTGGGGTGAAGCTTTCTTT
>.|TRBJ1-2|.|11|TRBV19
CASGAIYGYTF
TGTGCCAGTGGGGCAATCTATGGCTACACCTTC
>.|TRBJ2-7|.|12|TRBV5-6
CASSLLGSEQYF
TGTGCCAGCAGCCTACTGGGGAGCGAGCAGTACTTC
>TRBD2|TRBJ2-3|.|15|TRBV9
CASSVAGDHTDTQYF
TGTGCCAGCAGCGTCGCGGGGGATCACACAGATACGCAGTATTTT
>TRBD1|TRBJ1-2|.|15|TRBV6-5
CASRATGGAGYGYTF
TGTGCCAGCAGAGCGACAGGGGGCGCTGGCTATGGCTACACCTTC
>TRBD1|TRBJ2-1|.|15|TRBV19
CASSPRQGAGNEQFF
TGTGCCAGTAGTCCAAGACAGGGGGCGGGGAATGAGCAGTTCTTC
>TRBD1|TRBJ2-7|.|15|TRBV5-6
CASSLLAGQGNEQYF
TGTGCCAGCAGCCTGTTGGCCGGACAGGGGAACGAGCAGTACTTC
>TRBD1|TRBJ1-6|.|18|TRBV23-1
CASTTSRDRVPMDSPLHF
TGCGCCAGCACCACCAGTCGGGACAGGGTCCCTATGGATTCACCCCTCCACTTT
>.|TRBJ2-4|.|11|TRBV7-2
CASSLFGIQYF
TGTGCCAGCAGCTTATTCGGGATTCAGTACTTC
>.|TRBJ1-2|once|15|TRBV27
CATGYRLQDNYGYTF
TGTGCCACCGGATATCGGTTACAGGATAACTATGGCTACACCTTC
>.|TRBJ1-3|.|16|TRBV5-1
CASSLKPQEPGNTIYF
TGCGCCAGCAGCTTGAAGCCCCAGGAACCTGGAAACACCATATATTTT
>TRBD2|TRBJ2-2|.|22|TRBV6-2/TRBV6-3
CASRPGVWTSGGAWGVSGELFF
TGTGCCAGCAGGCCTGGAGTTTGGACTAGCGGGGGGGCCTGGGGTGTCTCCGGGGAGCTGTTTTTT
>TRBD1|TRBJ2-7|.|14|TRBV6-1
CASSEVGQGYEQYF
TGTGCCAGCAGTGAGGTAGGACAGGGCTACGAGCAGTACTTC
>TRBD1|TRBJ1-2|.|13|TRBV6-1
CASSGTGHYGYTF
TGTGCCAGCAGTGGGACAGGTCACTATGGCTACACCTTC
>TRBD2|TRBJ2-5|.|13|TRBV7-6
CASSAGGRETQYF
TGTGCCAGCTCCGCGGGGGGAAGGGAGACCCAGTACTTC
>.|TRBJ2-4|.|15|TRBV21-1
CASSRLAKSKNIQYF
TGTGCCAGCAGCAGACTAGCGAAATCCAAAAACATTCAGTACTTC
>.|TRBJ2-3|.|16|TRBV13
CASSSPQGPSTDTQYF
TGTGCCAGCAGCTCCCCCCAGGGGCCTAGCACAGATACGCAGTATTTT
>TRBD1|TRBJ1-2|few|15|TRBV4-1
CASSQETGLSSGYTF
TGCGCCAGCAGCCAGGAGACAGGGTTAAGCTCAGGCTACACCTTC